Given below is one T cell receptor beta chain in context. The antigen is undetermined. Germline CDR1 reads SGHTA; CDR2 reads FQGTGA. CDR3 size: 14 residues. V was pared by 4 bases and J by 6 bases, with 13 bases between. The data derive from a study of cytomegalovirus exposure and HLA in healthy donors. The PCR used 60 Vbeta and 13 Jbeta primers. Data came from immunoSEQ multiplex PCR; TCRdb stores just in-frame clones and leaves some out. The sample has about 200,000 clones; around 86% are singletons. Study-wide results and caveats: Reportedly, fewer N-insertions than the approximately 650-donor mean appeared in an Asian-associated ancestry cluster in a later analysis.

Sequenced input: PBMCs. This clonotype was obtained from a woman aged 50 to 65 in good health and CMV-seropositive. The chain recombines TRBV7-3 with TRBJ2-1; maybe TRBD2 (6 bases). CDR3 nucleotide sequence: TGTGCCAGCAGCTCCCAGGCGGGATCCAATGAGCAGTTCTTC. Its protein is CASSSQAGSNEQFF.